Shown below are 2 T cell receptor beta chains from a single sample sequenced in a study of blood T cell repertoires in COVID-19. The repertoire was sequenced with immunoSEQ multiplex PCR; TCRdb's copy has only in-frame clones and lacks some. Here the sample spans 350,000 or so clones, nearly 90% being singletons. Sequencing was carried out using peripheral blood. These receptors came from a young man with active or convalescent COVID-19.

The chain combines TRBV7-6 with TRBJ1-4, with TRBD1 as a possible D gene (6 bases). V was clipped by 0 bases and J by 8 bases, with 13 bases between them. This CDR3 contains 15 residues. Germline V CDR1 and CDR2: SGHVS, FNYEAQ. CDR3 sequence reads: CASSLASGGREKLFF. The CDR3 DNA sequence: TGTGCCAGCAGCTTAGCGTCTGGGGGCCGGGAAAAACTGTTTTTT.

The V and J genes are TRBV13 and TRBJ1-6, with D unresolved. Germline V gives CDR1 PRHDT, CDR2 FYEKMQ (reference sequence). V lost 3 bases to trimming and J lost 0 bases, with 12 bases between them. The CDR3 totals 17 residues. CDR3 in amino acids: CASSFFSEDSYNSPLHF. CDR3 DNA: TGTGCCAGCAGCTTTTTCAGTGAGGACTCCTATAATTCACCCCTCCACTTT.